Listed here are 30 T cell receptor beta chains from one sample, sequenced in a study of blood T cell repertoires in COVID-19. Generated by immunoSEQ multiplex PCR, the TCRdb table keeps only in-frame clones and is missing some. The sample carries about 70,000 clones, around 83% recorded once. The sequenced material came from peripheral blood. These TCRs come from a man in his thirties or forties with COVID-19, enrolled during active disease.

The sample holds a few counts of this clone. The genes are TRBV4-3 and TRBJ1-2, with D perhaps TRBD1 (5 bases). Germline V CDR1 and CDR2: LGHNA, YSLEER. V was cut by 0 bases and J by 9 bases, with 11 bases left in between. The CDR3 covers 13 residues. The CDR3 bases are TGCGCCAGCAGCCAAGATGTGGGGGGAAGCTACACCTTC. Amino acids: CASSQDVGGSYTF.

This clone was counted only a few times. V and J are TRBV19 and TRBJ2-1, with D tentatively TRBD2 (5 bases). The CDR3 consists of 16 residues. The V gene lost 2 bases and the J gene lost 0 bases, with 11 bases spanning the gap. The germline gives CDR1 LNHDA, CDR2 SQIVND (reference sequence). CDR3 nucleotides: TGTGCCAGTAGTATATCCCAGCGGCTCTCCTACAATGAGCAGTTCTTC. It translates to CASSISQRLSYNEQFF.

The rearrangement joins TRBV2 to TRBJ2-7; D remains unclear. CDR1 is SNHLY and CDR2 is FYNNEI in the germline V gene. V was cut by 6 bases and J by 0 bases, with 12 bases left in between. The CDR3 contains 14 residues. The CDR3 sequence: CASRRPEYSYEQYF. CDR3 sequence (DNA): TGTGCCAGCAGGAGGCCGGAGTACTCCTACGAGCAGTACTTC.

This clone was seen more than once but under ten times. The chain uses TRBV6-1 and TRBJ1-3, with no clear D. Germline CDR1 is MNHNS and CDR2 is SASEGT. The CDR3 runs to 16 residues. V lost 3 bases to trimming and J lost 0 bases, with 12 bases between them. CDR3 sequence: CASSEGISSSGNTIYF. Here the CDR3 DNA reads TGTGCCAGCAGTGAGGGCATCTCGAGCTCTGGAAACACCATATATTTT.

V gene TRBV5-6 combines with J gene TRBJ2-2, with TRBD2 identical over 8 bases. J was trimmed by 3 bases and V by 3 bases; bases with no gene match: 10. Germline values: CDR1 SGHDT, CDR2 YYEEEE. This CDR3 contains 17 residues. In DNA, the CDR3 is TGTGCCAGCAGCTCACTAATACTAGCGGATGACACCGGGGAGCTGTTTTTT. Protein product: CASSSLILADDTGELFF.

The V call is TRBV4-2, the J call TRBJ2-6; no definite D call. Germline CDR1 reads LGHNA; CDR2 reads YNFKEQ. The CDR3 is made up of 19 amino acids. V shed 0 bases and J shed 0 bases, with 15 bases lying between them. CDR3 sequence reads: CASSQDPRRSFSGANVLTF. The CDR3 nucleotides are TGTGCCAGCAGCCAAGATCCCAGGCGTTCCTTCTCTGGGGCCAACGTCCTGACTTTC.

V and J are TRBV2 and TRBJ2-7; D unclear. The V and J ends lost 5 bases and 0 bases respectively, with 11 bases between them. This CDR3 is 14 amino acids long. Germline V CDR1 and CDR2: SNHLY, FYNNEI. For the CDR3, the DNA is TGTGCCAGCAGTATCACAGTTAGCTCCTACGAGCAGTACTTC. Translation: CASSITVSSYEQYF.

This chain links TRBV11-3 with TRBJ2-5; 7 bases fit TRBD1. CDR1 SGHNT and CDR2 YENEEA come from the germline V gene. J was trimmed by 3 bases and V by 2 bases; bases with no gene match: 3. The CDR3 spans 14 residues. The CDR3 spells CASSLFGTEETQYF. Here the CDR3 DNA reads TGTGCCAGCAGCTTATTCGGGACAGAAGAGACCCAGTACTTC.

This rearrangement joins TRBV4-1 to TRBJ1-2; 9 nucleotides agree with TRBD1. CDR3 length: 14 amino acids. The V gene end was trimmed by 4 bases and the J gene end by 6 bases; junction bases not matched to a gene: 6. From germline, CDR1 is MGHRA and CDR2 YSYEKL. The CDR3 DNA follows: TGCGCCAGCAGCCCAACCGGGACAGGGAATGGCTACACCTTC. Amino acids: CASSPTGTGNGYTF.

This clone was detected ten times or more. The chain combines TRBV6-9 with TRBJ1-6, with D perhaps TRBD1 (6 bases). There are 18 residues in the CDR3. The V gene's germline CDR1 is MNHGY and CDR2 SVAAGI. The V and J ends lost 2 bases and 1 base respectively, with 15 bases between them. The CDR3 reads CASSYPLVGASYNSPLHF. The DNA of the CDR3 is TGTGCCAGCAGTTATCCCCTAGTGGGGGCGTCCTATAATTCACCCCTCCACTTT.

V is TRBV10-3 and J is TRBJ2-1; 7 bases line up with TRBD2. With V trimmed by 2 bases and J by 4 bases, 14 bases remained unmatched. CDR3 length equals 18 residues. Per the germline V gene, CDR1 is ENHRY and CDR2 is SYGVKD. The CDR3, as DNA: TGTGCCATCAGTGAGCGGCCGAGTGCCAGCGGGACTTACAATGAGCAGTTCTTC. This translates into CAISERPSASGTYNEQFF.

The chain couples TRBV7-2 to TRBJ2-5, with D perhaps TRBD1 (8 bases). Trimming took 1 base from V and 4 from J, leaving 13 bases between them. This CDR3 spans 15 amino acids. Germline loops: CDR1 SGHTA, CDR2 FQGNSA. The CDR3 protein is CASSLGTGRVETQYF. CDR3 DNA sequence: TGTGCCAGCAGCTTAGGGACAGGGAGGGTAGAGACCCAGTACTTC. Together with reference TRBV7-2 and TRBJ2-5, the CDR3 gives the full variable domain: GAGVSQSPSNKVTEKGKDVELRCDPISGHTALYWYRQSLGQGLEFLIYFQGNSAPDKSGLPSDRFSAERTGGSVSTLTIQRTQQEDSAVYLCASSLGTGRVETQYFGPGTRLLVL.

This chain uses TRBV30 with TRBJ2-1, with D tentatively TRBD1 (6 bases). The germline V gene has CDR1 GTSNPN and CDR2 SVGIG (reference sequence). The V and J ends lost 0 bases and 10 bases respectively, with 10 bases between them. The CDR3 has 12 amino acids. The CDR3 sequence is CAWSVKRGEQFF. The CDR3 DNA follows: TGTGCCTGGAGTGTAAAGAGGGGGGAGCAGTTCTTC.

The chain employs TRBV5-6 and TRBJ2-1; no clear D. Germline V gene data show CDR1 as SGHDT and CDR2 as YYEEEE. The CDR3 is made up of 15 amino acids. Trimming pared 1 base from V and 4 bases from J, leaving 12 bases between. The CDR3 loop is CASSLRLGPYNEQFF. In nucleotides, the CDR3 is TGTGCCAGCAGCTTGCGGCTAGGTCCTTACAATGAGCAGTTCTTC.

The V and J genes are TRBV7-9 and TRBJ2-2, with TRBD2 matching 10 bases. CDR1 and CDR2 (germline): SEHNR, FQNEAQ (reference sequence). CDR3 length equals 15 residues. V trimming: 4 bases; J trimming: 7 bases; junction bases outside the gene matches: 6. The CDR3 loop is CASSSSGRADGELFF. The CDR3 DNA reads as TGTGCCAGCAGCTCCAGCGGGAGGGCCGACGGGGAGCTGTTTTTT.

The J gene is TRBJ2-7, the V gene TRBV6-5; 7 bases fit TRBD2. V dropped 6 bases and J dropped 3; count of bases not matched to a gene: 11. This CDR3 is 15 amino acids long. Germline lookup yields CDR1 MNHEY and CDR2 SVGAGI. CDR3: CASSPRGGSSYEQYF. As DNA, the CDR3 is TGTGCCAGCAGCCCACGGGGCGGGAGTAGCTACGAGCAGTACTTC.

The CDR3: CASSLVWAGTEAFF. The CDR3 nucleotides are TGTGCCAGCAGCTTAGTTTGGGCCGGAACTGAAGCTTTCTTT. The chain links TRBV7-2 to TRBJ1-1, with D uncertain. The CDR3 has 14 amino acids. Germline values: CDR1 SGHTA, CDR2 FQGNSA. V gave up 1 base and J gave up 5 bases, with 11 bases separating them.

This clone was observed once. V and J are TRBV10-2 and TRBJ1-1, with 7 nucleotides matching TRBD1. The ends lost 7 bases at V and 4 bases at J; junction bases unmatched: 6. The length of the CDR3 is 13 residues. The germline V gene has CDR1 WSHSY and CDR2 SAAADI. CDR3 sequence: CASMPTGFTEAFF. CDR3 DNA: TGCGCCAGCATGCCGACAGGGTTCACTGAAGCTTTCTTT.

The genes are TRBV11-3 and TRBJ2-4; tentatively, D is TRBD2 (5 bases). From germline, CDR1 is SGHNT and CDR2 YENEEA. This CDR3 comprises 13 residues. The V end lost 4 bases, the J end lost 7 bases, and 11 bases lay between the germline ends. The CDR3 region has the DNA TGTGCCAGCAGCTCCTCGGACTCGAACATTCAGTACTTC. Encoded protein: CASSSSDSNIQYF.

The rearrangement joins TRBV6-6 to TRBJ1-1; weak D call: TRBD1 (5 bases). This CDR3 region has 13 residues. Germline CDR1 and CDR2: MNHNY and SVGAGI (reference sequence). Trimming took off 4 bases at V and 3 bases at J, with 9 bases between the two ends. The CDR3 region is CASSFDRYTEAFF. CDR3 DNA sequence: TGTGCCAGCAGTTTCGACAGATACACTGAAGCTTTCTTT.

This chain uses TRBV27 with TRBJ2-3; D possibly corresponds to TRBD2 (6 bases). Deletions cut 6 bases from V and 6 bases from J, with 22 bases between. Germline lookup yields CDR1 MNHEY and CDR2 SMNVEV (reference sequence). CDR3 length equals 16 residues. DNA for the CDR3: TGTGCCAGCAGCCCCTCCGGAGGGCCTTATTGGGATACGCAGTATTTT. Its protein product is CASSPSGGPYWDTQYF.

The rearrangement joins TRBV19 to TRBJ1-2; D perhaps matches TRBD1 (6 bases). The CDR3 sequence is 14 residues long. Germline V gene sequence: CDR1 LNHDA, CDR2 SQIVND (reference sequence). Trimming removed 7 bases at V and 8 bases at J, with 20 bases between. The CDR3 coding sequence is TGTGCCAGTACCTCACCCCCAGGGGCAAGGGGCTACACCTTC. Its translation: CASTSPPGARGYTF.

CDR3 protein: CAWKGRANTEAFF. The CDR3 coding sequence is TGTGCCTGGAAGGGCAGGGCGAACACTGAAGCTTTCTTT. This chain joins TRBV30 and TRBJ1-1, with a weak D call TRBD1 (5 bases). V was clipped by 4 bases and J by 1 base, with 10 bases between them. The CDR3 is 13 amino acids. Per the germline V gene, CDR1 is GTSNPN and CDR2 is SVGIG (reference sequence).

The J gene is TRBJ1-3, the V gene TRBV11-2; D may be TRBD1 (5 bases). The CDR3 covers 18 residues. Per germline, CDR1 SGHAT and CDR2 FQNNGV. The V end was cut by 1 base, the J end by 2 bases, with 18 bases between. CDR3 region: CASSLGPSGGRTGNTIYF. CDR3 coding DNA: TGTGCCAGCAGCTTAGGCCCTTCGGGGGGAAGGACTGGAAACACCATATATTTT. Together with reference TRBV11-2 and TRBJ1-3, the CDR3 gives the full variable domain: EAGVAQSPRYKIIEKRQSVAFWCNPISGHATLYWYQQILGQGPKLLIQFQNNGVVDDSQLPKDRFSAERLKGVDSTLKIQPAKLEDSAVYLCASSLGPSGGRTGNTIYFGEGSWLTVV.

The genes are TRBV6-5 and TRBJ2-5; 11 bases agree with TRBD1. Germline V gene sequence: CDR1 MNHEY, CDR2 SVGAGI. Trimming took 8 bases from V and 4 from J; bases not matched to a gene: 3. The CDR3 extends over 13 amino acids. In DNA, the CDR3 is TGTGCCAGCGGGGGACAGGGGGGAGAGACCCAGTACTTC. Translating it yields CASGGQGGETQYF.

This clone came up once. This chain uses TRBV18 with TRBJ1-5; 10 nucleotides line up with TRBD1. The CDR3 has 14 residues. Germline V gene lookup returns CDR1 KGHSH and CDR2 LQKENI. V lost 6 bases, J lost 5 bases, and 4 bases stayed unmatched. The CDR3 loop reads CASSGDRGYQPQHF. CDR3 DNA: TGTGCCAGCTCCGGGGACAGGGGCTATCAGCCCCAGCATTTT.

In this sample, this clone turned up a few times. The chain combines TRBV2 with TRBJ2-7, with D perhaps TRBD1 (5 bases). Trimming removed 1 base from V and 3 bases from J, with 7 bases in between. The CDR3 runs to 13 residues. CDR1 is SNHLY and CDR2 is FYNNEI in the germline V gene. The CDR3 region has the DNA TGTGCCAGCAGTGAAGGGGGCCTCTACGAGCAGTACTTC. Residues: CASSEGGLYEQYF.

The gene calls are TRBV11-2 and TRBJ1-1; D might be TRBD1 (5 bases). Germline loops: CDR1 SGHAT, CDR2 FQNNGV. This CDR3 has 14 residues. The V gene lost 5 bases and the J gene lost 12 bases, with 22 bases spanning the gap. The CDR3 nucleotides read TGTGCCAGCAGCCCGCTTGGGGGGGGGATCACGACTTTCTTT. It is translated as CASSPLGGGITTFF.

This sequence joins TRBV28 and TRBJ2-7; TRBD2 is a possible D gene (5 bases). CDR1 and CDR2 from the germline V gene are MDHEN and SYDVKM. V lost 3 bases and J 2 bases, leaving 8 bases between the germline ends. This CDR3 contains 13 residues. The CDR3 sequence is CASSFIGTYEQYF. The CDR3 bases are TGTGCCAGCAGTTTTATCGGGACCTACGAGCAGTACTTC.

This sequence joins TRBV11-2 and TRBJ2-3; 9 bases map to TRBD1. V was clipped by 5 bases and J by 2 bases; unmatched bases: 11. Germline values: CDR1 SGHAT, CDR2 FQNNGV. The CDR3 runs 17 residues. CDR3 bases: TGTGCCAGCAGCCTCCGACCCGGGACAGGGACCACAGATACGCAGTATTTT. This encodes CASSLRPGTGTTDTQYF.